A single sample gave rise to the 10 T cell receptor beta chains below, sequenced in a study of CD8+ T cells in alopecia areata. After isolation, RNA underwent reverse transcription to generate cDNA as the sequencing template. Assay: immunoSEQ multiplex PCR; the TCRdb copy retains only in-frame clones and omits some. The sample contains about 140,000 clones, around 49% of which appear only once. The sample consisted of CD4+ T cells sorted from blood, taken at week 0. These receptors all stem from a human donor with alopecia areata.

This clone has a handful of counts. The chain recombines TRBV28 with TRBJ1-2, with 7 bases identical to TRBD1. The germline V gene has CDR1 MDHEN and CDR2 SYDVKM. The CDR3 has 16 residues. Trimming removed 6 bases from V and 6 bases from J; junction bases left unmatched: 16. CDR3 region: CASSPPGTVGGNGYTF. CDR3 DNA: TGTGCCAGCAGCCCACCCGGGACAGTAGGTGGGAATGGCTACACCTTC.

The genes are TRBV30 and TRBJ2-5; D may be TRBD2 (5 bases). Per germline, CDR1 GTSNPN and CDR2 SVGIG (reference sequence). V was trimmed by 0 bases and J by 3 bases, leaving 11 bases between them. The CDR3 is 14 residues long. The CDR3, as DNA: TGTGCCTGGAGTGTACGGAGGCGGGAAGAGACCCAGTACTTC. It codes for CAWSVRRREETQYF.

J is TRBJ2-6 and V is TRBV6-5; D remains ambiguous. Trimming left V 10 bases short and J 4 bases short, with 17 bases between. In germline, CDR1 is MNHEY, CDR2 SVGAGI. The CDR3 has 15 residues. CDR3 sequence (DNA): TGTGCCACCAAACCAGGCCCCCTAGGGGCCAACGTCCTGACTTTC. Translated, it gives CATKPGPLGANVLTF.

This chain connects TRBV15 to TRBJ2-1, with D perhaps assigned TRBD1 or TRBD2 (5 bases each). V lost 6 bases and J lost 1, with 13 bases in between. CDR3 length: 15 residues. Per germline, CDR1 LNHNV and CDR2 YYDKDF (reference sequence). The CDR3 DNA reads TGTGCCACCAGGAGGGACCGGGGATCCTACAATGAGCAGTTCTTC. It encodes CATRRDRGSYNEQFF.

V gene TRBV30 combines with J gene TRBJ1-1, with D uncertain. Germline V gene data show CDR1 as GTSNPN and CDR2 as SVGIG (reference sequence). The CDR3 is 13 residues long. Trimming pared 1 base from V and 0 bases from J, leaving 6 bases between. The CDR3 spells CAWSERLNTEAFF. The CDR3 nucleotides read TGTGCCTGGAGTGAACGGCTGAACACTGAAGCTTTCTTT.

The CDR3 sequence is CSVGRVDSSYGYTF. The CDR3 DNA is TGCAGCGTGGGGAGGGTGGACAGTTCCTATGGCTACACCTTC. The rearrangement links TRBV29-1 to TRBJ1-2; D may be TRBD1 (6 bases). The germline V and J ends were trimmed by 6 bases and 4 bases, with 18 bases remaining between them. This CDR3 comprises 14 residues. In germline, CDR1 is SQVTM, CDR2 ANQGSEA.

J is TRBJ2-2 and V is TRBV7-9, with D perhaps matching TRBD1 or TRBD2 (5 bases each). This CDR3 has 15 residues. The germline V gene encodes CDR1 SEHNR and CDR2 FQNEAQ (reference sequence). The V and J ends lost 5 bases and 0 bases respectively, with 10 bases between them. The DNA for the CDR3 is TGTGCCAGCAGCCGGGACGGACCGAACACCGGGGAGCTGTTTTTT. Amino acid sequence: CASSRDGPNTGELFF.

V and J are TRBV29-1 and TRBJ2-1; 7 bases fit TRBD2. The V gene end was trimmed by 6 bases and the J gene end by 8 bases; junction bases not matched to a gene: 7. Looked up from germline, CDR1 is SQVTM and CDR2 is ANQGSEA. This CDR3 comprises 12 residues. In DNA, the CDR3 is TGCAGCGTCGGACTAGTTATCTATGAGCAGTTCTTC. Translation gives CSVGLVIYEQFF.

This clone has a handful of counts. The gene calls are TRBV7-9 and TRBJ2-6, with unresolved D. This CDR3 contains 16 residues. The germline gives CDR1 SEHNR, CDR2 FQNEAQ (reference sequence). V lost 5 bases and J 5 bases, leaving 16 bases between the germline ends. CDR3 in amino acids: CASSLGQPAWANVLTF. In DNA, the CDR3 is TGTGCCAGCAGCCTCGGGCAGCCGGCCTGGGCCAACGTCCTGACTTTC.

V and J are TRBV4-3 and TRBJ2-2; D unresolved. The germline V gene encodes CDR1 LGHNA and CDR2 YSLEER. V was cut by 5 bases and J by 4 bases, with 8 bases left in between. This CDR3 region has 13 residues. The DNA of the CDR3 is TGCGCCAGCAGCTCCACATCCACCGGGGAGCTGTTTTTT. This translates into CASSSTSTGELFF.